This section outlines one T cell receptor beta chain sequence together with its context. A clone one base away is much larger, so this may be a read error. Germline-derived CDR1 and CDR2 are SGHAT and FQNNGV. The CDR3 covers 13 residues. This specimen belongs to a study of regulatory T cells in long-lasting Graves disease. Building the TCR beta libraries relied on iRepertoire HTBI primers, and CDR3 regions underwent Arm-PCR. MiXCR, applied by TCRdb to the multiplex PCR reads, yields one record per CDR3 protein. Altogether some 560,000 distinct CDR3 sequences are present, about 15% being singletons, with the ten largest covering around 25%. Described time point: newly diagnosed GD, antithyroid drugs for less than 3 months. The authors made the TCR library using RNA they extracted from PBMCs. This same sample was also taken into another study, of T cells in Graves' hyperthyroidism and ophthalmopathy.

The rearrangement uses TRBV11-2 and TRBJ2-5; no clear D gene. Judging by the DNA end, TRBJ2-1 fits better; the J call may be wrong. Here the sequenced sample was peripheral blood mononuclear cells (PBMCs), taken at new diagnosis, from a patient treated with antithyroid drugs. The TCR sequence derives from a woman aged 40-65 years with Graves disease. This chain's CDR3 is CASSIGSETEQFF. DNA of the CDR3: TGTGCCAGCAGCATAGGGTCTGAGACAGAGCAGTTCTTC.